Listed below are T cell receptor beta chains from one sample, sequenced in a study of shared clonotypes between healthy human individuals. Method: immunoSEQ multiplex PCR; TCRdb's copy keeps in-frame clones and lacks some. The data show some 1,600,000 clones, with 95% to 99% seen just once and roughly 0.45% held by the top ten. Sequenced sample: naive CD4+ T cells sorted from blood. All receptors derive from a man aged 25-40 years in good health. The CDR3 runs from the conserved cysteine through the conserved F or W. A D gene is named only where the DNA matches it firmly. The listing skips clone size in some rows; elsewhere it reads once, few, many or a size class.

V gene: TRBV29-1
clone size: NA
J gene: TRBJ1-4
D gene: NA
CDR3 DNA: TGCAGCGTCTCCGACAGGAATGAAAAACTGTTTTTT
CDR3 protein: CSVSDRNEKLFF

V gene: TRBV7-7
clone size: NA
J gene: TRBJ2-7
D gene: NA
CDR3 DNA: TGTGCCAGCAGCCTAGGGACTCATTCCAACGAGCAGTACTTC
CDR3 protein: CASSLGTHSNEQYF

V gene: TRBV15
clone size: NA
J gene: TRBJ2-3
D gene: NA
CDR3 DNA: TGTGCCACCAGCAGAGATATGAGCGGACGGACAGATACGCAGTATTTT
CDR3 protein: CATSRDMSGRTDTQYF

V gene: TRBV27
clone size: NA
J gene: TRBJ1-5
D gene: TRBD1
CDR3 DNA: TGTGCCAGCAGTCCCCGACAGGGTTTCAATCAGCCCCAGCATTTT
CDR3 protein: CASSPRQGFNQPQHF

V gene: TRBV15
clone size: NA
J gene: TRBJ2-1
D gene: NA
CDR3 DNA: TGTGCCACCAGCAAGGACCCCGTATACAATGAGCAGTTCTTC
CDR3 protein: CATSKDPVYNEQFF

V gene: TRBV18
clone size: NA
J gene: TRBJ2-1
D gene: TRBD1
CDR3 DNA: TGTGCCAGCTCACCTCGATTCGGACAGGGGGCAATCAATGAGCAGTTCTTC
CDR3 protein: CASSPRFGQGAINEQFF

V gene: TRBV5-1
clone size: NA
J gene: TRBJ2-7
D gene: NA
CDR3 DNA: TGCGCCAGCAGCTTGGTTTCTAGCTCCGGACTATACGAGCAGTACTTC
CDR3 protein: CASSLVSSSGLYEQYF

V gene: TRBV5-4
clone size: NA
J gene: TRBJ2-2
D gene: NA
CDR3 DNA: TGTGCCAGCCGCCAGGGGCCGCTGAACACCGGGGAGCTGTTTTTT
CDR3 protein: CASRQGPLNTGELFF

V gene: TRBV5-8
clone size: NA
J gene: TRBJ2-2
D gene: NA
CDR3 DNA: TGTGCCAGCAGCTTGTTAAGAGGGACCGGGGAGCTGTTTTTT
CDR3 protein: CASSLLRGTGELFF

V gene: TRBV6-5
clone size: NA
J gene: TRBJ2-7
D gene: NA
CDR3 DNA: TGTGCCAGCAGTTCCGCAGGGTTCCCCTACGAGCAGTACTTC
CDR3 protein: CASSSAGFPYEQYF

V gene: TRBV28
clone size: NA
J gene: TRBJ1-3
D gene: NA
CDR3 DNA: TGTGCCAGCAGTTTTTGGGTGGGGGGAAACACCATATATTTT
CDR3 protein: CASSFWVGGNTIYF

V gene: TRBV4-1
clone size: NA
J gene: TRBJ1-2
D gene: NA
CDR3 DNA: TGCGCCAGCAGCCAAGAGGCCGTTCGCTTCACCTTC
CDR3 protein: CASSQEAVRFTF

V gene: TRBV29-1
clone size: once
J gene: TRBJ2-7
D gene: NA
CDR3 DNA: TGCAGCGTTGAGGGAGGCCCCTCCTACGAGCAGTACTTC
CDR3 protein: CSVEGGPSYEQYF

V gene: TRBV18
clone size: NA
J gene: TRBJ2-5
D gene: NA
CDR3 DNA: TGTGCCAGCTCACTACTTGGGCAGGGGCTTGGAGAGACCCAGTACTTC
CDR3 protein: CASSLLGQGLGETQYF

V gene: TRBV2
clone size: NA
J gene: TRBJ2-5
D gene: NA
CDR3 DNA: TGTGCCAGCAGGCGACTCACGTACCAAGAGACCCAGTACTTC
CDR3 protein: CASRRLTYQETQYF

V gene: TRBV18
clone size: NA
J gene: TRBJ2-1
D gene: NA
CDR3 DNA: TGTGCCAGCTCATCCGGGCGGGCCAGCTCCTACAATGAGCAGTTCTTC
CDR3 protein: CASSSGRASSYNEQFF

V gene: TRBV15
clone size: NA
J gene: TRBJ2-4
D gene: TRBD2
CDR3 DNA: TGTGCCACCAGCAGTTCATGGGAGGGCGGGAGTGGGCCCCCCTCCAAAAACATTCAGTACTTC
CDR3 protein: CATSSSWEGGSGPPSKNIQYF

V gene: TRBV6-1
clone size: NA
J gene: TRBJ2-5
D gene: NA
CDR3 DNA: TGTGCCAGCAGTCTAATGGGAGAGACCCAGTACTTC
CDR3 protein: CASSLMGETQYF

V gene: TRBV7-3
clone size: NA
J gene: TRBJ2-3
D gene: NA
CDR3 DNA: TGTGCCAGCAGCCTATTAGGCGGGGCCGGGAGCGAAAATTTTATAAATACGCAGTATTTT
CDR3 protein: CASSLLGGAGSENFINTQYF

V gene: TRBV28
clone size: NA
J gene: TRBJ2-3
D gene: NA
CDR3 DNA: TGTGCCAGCCTGACGAAAAACACAGATACGCAGTATTTT
CDR3 protein: CASLTKNTDTQYF

V gene: TRBV29-1
clone size: NA
J gene: TRBJ1-1
D gene: NA
CDR3 DNA: TGCAGCGTTGGAGGGCTGGGGAACACTGAAGCTTTCTTT
CDR3 protein: CSVGGLGNTEAFF

V gene: TRBV27
clone size: NA
J gene: TRBJ2-3
D gene: TRBD2
CDR3 DNA: TGTGCCAGCAGTCAGGGACTAGCGCGAGATACGCAGTATTTT
CDR3 protein: CASSQGLARDTQYF

V gene: TRBV14
clone size: NA
J gene: TRBJ2-1
D gene: TRBD2
CDR3 DNA: TGTGCCAGCAGCCAAGTCCCCGGACTAGCTAGCTCCTACAATGAGCAGTTCTTC
CDR3 protein: CASSQVPGLASSYNEQFF

V gene: TRBV5-1
clone size: NA
J gene: TRBJ2-6
D gene: NA
CDR3 DNA: TGCGCCAGCAGCTTGGACGGTGGGGCCAACGTCCTGACTTTC
CDR3 protein: CASSLDGGANVLTF

V gene: TRBV11-2
clone size: NA
J gene: TRBJ2-2
D gene: NA
CDR3 DNA: TGTGCCAGCAGCTTATCGGACACCGGGGAGCTGTTTTTT
CDR3 protein: CASSLSDTGELFF

V gene: TRBV5-1
clone size: NA
J gene: TRBJ2-1
D gene: NA
CDR3 DNA: TGCGCCAGCAGCTTGGGTCTCTACAATGAGCAGTTCTTC
CDR3 protein: CASSLGLYNEQFF

V gene: TRBV11-3
clone size: NA
J gene: TRBJ2-1
D gene: NA
CDR3 DNA: TGTGCCAGCATTCCCCCGTTCTGGCGCACATATCCCTACAATGAGCAGTTCTTC
CDR3 protein: CASIPPFWRTYPYNEQFF

V gene: TRBV9
clone size: once
J gene: TRBJ2-7
D gene: NA
CDR3 DNA: TGTGCCAGCAGCGTAGCAGCACAGGTTGGCTCCTACGAGCAGTACTTC
CDR3 protein: CASSVAAQVGSYEQYF

V gene: TRBV27
clone size: NA
J gene: TRBJ2-1
D gene: NA
CDR3 DNA: TGTGCCAGCAGTATCCGGGACATAGGCAATGAGCAGTTCTTC
CDR3 protein: CASSIRDIGNEQFF

V gene: TRBV21-1
clone size: NA
J gene: TRBJ2-7
D gene: NA
CDR3 DNA: TGTGCCAGCAGCAAAGGCCGGGACAGGAGCCGCTCCTACGAGCAGTACTTC
CDR3 protein: CASSKGRDRSRSYEQYF

V gene: TRBV29-1
clone size: NA
J gene: TRBJ2-1
D gene: TRBD2
CDR3 DNA: TGCAGCGTTGACGTTGCGGGAGGGGGCCTTGGTGAGCAGTTCTTC
CDR3 protein: CSVDVAGGGLGEQFF

V gene: TRBV14
clone size: NA
J gene: TRBJ2-7
D gene: TRBD2
CDR3 DNA: TGTGCCAGCAGCCAGGAGGGACTACCCACCTACGAGCAGTACTTC
CDR3 protein: CASSQEGLPTYEQYF

V gene: TRBV29-1
clone size: NA
J gene: TRBJ2-5
D gene: NA
CDR3 DNA: TGCAGCGTAAAGGGGGGGTTGGAGACCCAGTACTTC
CDR3 protein: CSVKGGLETQYF

V gene: TRBV5-1
clone size: NA
J gene: TRBJ2-1
D gene: TRBD2
CDR3 DNA: TGCGCCAGCAGCCCCGCCGGGGAGGGTAAGACTAGCGGGAGATATGCTGAGCAGTTCTTC
CDR3 protein: CASSPAGEGKTSGRYAEQFF

V gene: TRBV21-1
clone size: NA
J gene: TRBJ1-4
D gene: NA
CDR3 DNA: TGTGCCAGCAGCAGTACCGGGACTCAGCTAAATGAAAAACTGTTTTTT
CDR3 protein: CASSSTGTQLNEKLFF

V gene: TRBV5-4
clone size: NA
J gene: TRBJ2-3
D gene: NA
CDR3 DNA: TGTGCCAGCAGAGGCGGGGTAAGCACAGATACGCAGTATTTT
CDR3 protein: CASRGGVSTDTQYF

V gene: TRBV9
clone size: NA
J gene: TRBJ2-1
D gene: TRBD2
CDR3 DNA: TGTGCCAGCAGCCCCGGGGAGGGCAGATCCTACAATGAGCAGTTCTTC
CDR3 protein: CASSPGEGRSYNEQFF

V gene: TRBV5-1
clone size: NA
J gene: TRBJ2-3
D gene: NA
CDR3 DNA: TGCGCCAGCAGCCTCGGGATCCCGACGGATACGCAGTATTTT
CDR3 protein: CASSLGIPTDTQYF

V gene: TRBV10-3
clone size: NA
J gene: TRBJ2-5
D gene: NA
CDR3 DNA: TGTGCCATCAGTGAGGATGGGGAGACCCAGTACTTC
CDR3 protein: CAISEDGETQYF

V gene: TRBV11-1
clone size: NA
J gene: TRBJ2-3
D gene: TRBD2
CDR3 DNA: TGTGCCAGCAGCTTAGGGGCGGGAGTCCCCACAGATACGCAGTATTTT
CDR3 protein: CASSLGAGVPTDTQYF

V gene: TRBV6-1
clone size: NA
J gene: TRBJ2-3
D gene: NA
CDR3 DNA: TGTGCCAGCAGTAGAGAACGCACAGATACGCAGTATTTT
CDR3 protein: CASSRERTDTQYF

V gene: TRBV18
clone size: NA
J gene: TRBJ1-5
D gene: NA
CDR3 DNA: TGTGCCAGCTCACCTACACTCTTAACCGGGGACAGCAATCAGCCCCAGCATTTT
CDR3 protein: CASSPTLLTGDSNQPQHF

V gene: TRBV4-3
clone size: NA
J gene: TRBJ1-1
D gene: NA
CDR3 DNA: TGCGCCAGCAGCCAATATGACTGGAACACTGAAGCTTTCTTT
CDR3 protein: CASSQYDWNTEAFF

V gene: TRBV5-4
clone size: once
J gene: TRBJ2-3
D gene: TRBD2
CDR3 DNA: TGTGCCAGCAGCTCTCGGACTAGCGGGAGTGGGGATACGCAGTATTTT
CDR3 protein: CASSSRTSGSGDTQYF

V gene: TRBV9
clone size: NA
J gene: TRBJ2-7
D gene: TRBD2
CDR3 DNA: TGTGCCAGCAGCGTTTCTAGCGGGAGGGCCTACGAGCAGTACTTC
CDR3 protein: CASSVSSGRAYEQYF

V gene: TRBV11-2
clone size: many
J gene: TRBJ2-1
D gene: TRBD2
CDR3 DNA: TGTGCCAGCAGCCTAGTTGGAGGGAGGGCCCAACCCTCTCCGTTCTTC
CDR3 protein: CASSLVGGRAQPSPFF

V gene: TRBV5-1
clone size: NA
J gene: TRBJ2-2
D gene: NA
CDR3 DNA: TGCGCCAGCAGCTTCTCCATCGGGAACACCGGGGAGCTGTTTTTT
CDR3 protein: CASSFSIGNTGELFF

V gene: TRBV7-6
clone size: NA
J gene: TRBJ2-2
D gene: NA
CDR3 DNA: TGTGCCAGCAGCCAACCGGTTCCCGGGGAGCTGTTTTTT
CDR3 protein: CASSQPVPGELFF

V gene: TRBV7-9
clone size: NA
J gene: TRBJ2-5
D gene: NA
CDR3 DNA: TGTGCCAGCAGCGGTCGGAGAGGGGGTAGCGAGACCCAGTACTTC
CDR3 protein: CASSGRRGGSETQYF

V gene: TRBV5-1
clone size: NA
J gene: TRBJ2-1
D gene: TRBD2
CDR3 DNA: TGCGCCAGCAGCTTGGTAGCGGGAAGGTACAATGAGCAGTTCTTC
CDR3 protein: CASSLVAGRYNEQFF

V gene: TRBV18
clone size: NA
J gene: TRBJ2-5
D gene: NA
CDR3 DNA: TGTGCCAGCTCACCACAGAAAGAGACCCAGTACTTC
CDR3 protein: CASSPQKETQYF

V gene: TRBV2
clone size: NA
J gene: TRBJ2-2
D gene: NA
CDR3 DNA: TGTGCCACCTCCAAGTTTGGGGAAAAGGGGGAGCTGTTTTTT
CDR3 protein: CATSKFGEKGELFF

V gene: TRBV10-3
clone size: NA
J gene: TRBJ2-1
D gene: NA
CDR3 DNA: TGTGCCATCAAAGGGGTTTTAGGGACCGCCCATGAGCAGTTCTTC
CDR3 protein: CAIKGVLGTAHEQFF

V gene: TRBV9
clone size: NA
J gene: TRBJ2-3
D gene: NA
CDR3 DNA: TGTGCCAGCAGCGTAGTAGGTAGGCACACAGATACGCAGTATTTT
CDR3 protein: CASSVVGRHTDTQYF

V gene: TRBV18
clone size: NA
J gene: TRBJ2-5
D gene: TRBD2
CDR3 DNA: TGTGCCAGCTCACCACTGTCACTAGCGGGAGTACAGCAAGAGACCCAGTACTTC
CDR3 protein: CASSPLSLAGVQQETQYF